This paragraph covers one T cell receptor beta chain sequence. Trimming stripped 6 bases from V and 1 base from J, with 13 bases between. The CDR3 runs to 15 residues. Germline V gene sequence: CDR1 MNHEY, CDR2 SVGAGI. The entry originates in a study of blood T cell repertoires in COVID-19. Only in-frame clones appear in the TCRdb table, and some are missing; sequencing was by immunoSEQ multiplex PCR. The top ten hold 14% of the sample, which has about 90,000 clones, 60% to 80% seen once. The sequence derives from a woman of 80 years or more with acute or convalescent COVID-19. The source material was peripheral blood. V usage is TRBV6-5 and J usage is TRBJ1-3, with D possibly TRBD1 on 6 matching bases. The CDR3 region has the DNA TGTGCCAGCAGCCCCGTTGACAGGTCTGGAAACACCATATATTTT. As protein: CASSPVDRSGNTIYF.